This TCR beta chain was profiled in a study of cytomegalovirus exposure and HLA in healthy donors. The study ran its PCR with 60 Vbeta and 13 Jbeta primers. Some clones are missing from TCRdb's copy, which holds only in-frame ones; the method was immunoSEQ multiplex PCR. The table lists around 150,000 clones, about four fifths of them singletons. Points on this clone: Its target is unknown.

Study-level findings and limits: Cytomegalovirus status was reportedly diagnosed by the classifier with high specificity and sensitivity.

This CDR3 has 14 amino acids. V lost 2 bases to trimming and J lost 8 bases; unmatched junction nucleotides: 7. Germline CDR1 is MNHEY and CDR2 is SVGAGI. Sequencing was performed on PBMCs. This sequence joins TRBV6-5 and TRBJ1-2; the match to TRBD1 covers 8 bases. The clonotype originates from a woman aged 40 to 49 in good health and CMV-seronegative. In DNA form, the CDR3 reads TGTGCCAGCAGTTACGTGGGACAGGAAAGGGGCTACACCTTC. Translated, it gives CASSYVGQERGYTF.